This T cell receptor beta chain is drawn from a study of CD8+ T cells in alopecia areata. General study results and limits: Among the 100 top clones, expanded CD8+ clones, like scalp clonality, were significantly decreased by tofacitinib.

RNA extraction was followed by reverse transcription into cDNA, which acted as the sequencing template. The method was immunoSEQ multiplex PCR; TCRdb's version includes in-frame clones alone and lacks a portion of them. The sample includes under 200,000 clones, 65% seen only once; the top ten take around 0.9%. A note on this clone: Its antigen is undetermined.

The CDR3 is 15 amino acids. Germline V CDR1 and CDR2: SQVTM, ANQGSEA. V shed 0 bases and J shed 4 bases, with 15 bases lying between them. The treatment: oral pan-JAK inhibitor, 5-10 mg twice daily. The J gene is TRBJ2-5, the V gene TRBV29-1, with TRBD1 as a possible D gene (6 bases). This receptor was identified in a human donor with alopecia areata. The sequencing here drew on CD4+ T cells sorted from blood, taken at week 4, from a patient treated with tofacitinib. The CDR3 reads CSVEDPEQGRETQYF. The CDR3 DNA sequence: TGCAGCGTTGAAGATCCAGAACAGGGAAGAGAGACCCAGTACTTC.